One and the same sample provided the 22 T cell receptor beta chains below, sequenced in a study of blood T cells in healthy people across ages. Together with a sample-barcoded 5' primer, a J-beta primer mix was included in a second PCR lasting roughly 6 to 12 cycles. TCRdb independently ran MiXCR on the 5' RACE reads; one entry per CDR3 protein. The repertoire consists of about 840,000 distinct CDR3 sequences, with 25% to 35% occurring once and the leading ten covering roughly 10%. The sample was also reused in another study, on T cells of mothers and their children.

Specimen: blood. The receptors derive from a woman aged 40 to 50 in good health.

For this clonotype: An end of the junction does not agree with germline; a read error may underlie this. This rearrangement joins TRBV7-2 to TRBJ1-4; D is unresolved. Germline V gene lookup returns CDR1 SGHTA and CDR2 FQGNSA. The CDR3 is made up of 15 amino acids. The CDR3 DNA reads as TGTGTCAGCAGCCAGGCCTTCTCGAAAGCGGAAAAACTGTTTTTT. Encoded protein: CVSSQAFSKAEKLFF. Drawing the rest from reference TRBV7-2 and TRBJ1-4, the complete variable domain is GAGVSQSPSNKVTEKGKDVELRCDPISGHTALYWYRQSLGQGLEFLIYFQGNSAPDKSGLPSDRFSAERTGGSVSTLTIQRTQQEDSAVYLCVSSQAFSKAEKLFFGSGTQLSVL.

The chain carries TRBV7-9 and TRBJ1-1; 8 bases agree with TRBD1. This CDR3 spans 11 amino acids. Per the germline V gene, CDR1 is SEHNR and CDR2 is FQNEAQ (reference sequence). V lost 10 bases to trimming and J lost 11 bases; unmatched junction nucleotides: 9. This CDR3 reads CAIPLQGGAFF. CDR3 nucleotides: TGTGCCATTCCCCTACAGGGGGGCGCTTTCTTT.

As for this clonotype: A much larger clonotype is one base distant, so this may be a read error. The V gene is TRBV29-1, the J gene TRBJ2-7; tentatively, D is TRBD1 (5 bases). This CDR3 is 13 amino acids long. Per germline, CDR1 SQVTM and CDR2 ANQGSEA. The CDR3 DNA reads TGCGGCGTCAGGGAATTTAGCTCCTACGAGCAGTACTTC. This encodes CGVREFSSYEQYF.

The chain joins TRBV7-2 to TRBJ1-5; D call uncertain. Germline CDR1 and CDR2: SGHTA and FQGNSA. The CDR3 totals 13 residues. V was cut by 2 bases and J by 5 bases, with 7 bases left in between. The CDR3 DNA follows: TGTGCCAGCAGCTTAATTAGGGATCAGCCCCAGCATTTT. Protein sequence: CASSLIRDQPQHF.

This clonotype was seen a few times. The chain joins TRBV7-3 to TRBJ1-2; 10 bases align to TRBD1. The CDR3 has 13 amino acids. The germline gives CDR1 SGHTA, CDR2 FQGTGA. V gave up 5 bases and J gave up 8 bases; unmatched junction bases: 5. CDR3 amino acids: CASSVTGGVGYTF. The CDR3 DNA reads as TGTGCCAGCAGCGTGACAGGGGGCGTCGGCTACACCTTC.

The CDR3 loop is CSARDAGNTEAFF. CDR3 DNA sequence: TGCAGTGCTAGAGATGCCGGGAACACTGAAGCTTTCTTT. The rearrangement uses TRBV20-1 and TRBJ1-1; D unclear. The CDR3 runs 13 residues. Germline V lookup: CDR1 DFQATT, CDR2 SNEGSKA (reference sequence). V was pared by 0 bases and J by 1 base, with 6 bases between.

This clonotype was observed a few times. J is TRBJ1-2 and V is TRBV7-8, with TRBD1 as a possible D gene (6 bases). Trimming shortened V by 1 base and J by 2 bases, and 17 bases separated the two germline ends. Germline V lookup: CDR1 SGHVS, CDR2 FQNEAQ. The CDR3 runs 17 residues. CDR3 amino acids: CASSLVRAGVANYGYTF. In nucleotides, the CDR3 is TGTGCCAGCAGCTTAGTACGGGCAGGGGTTGCCAACTATGGCTACACCTTC.

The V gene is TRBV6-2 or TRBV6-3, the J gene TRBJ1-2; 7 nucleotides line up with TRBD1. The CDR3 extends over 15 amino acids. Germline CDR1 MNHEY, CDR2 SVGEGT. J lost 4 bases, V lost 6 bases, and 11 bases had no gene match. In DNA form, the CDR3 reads TGTGCCAGCAGAAATCACAGGGGTCGCGGCTATGGCTACACCTTC. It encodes CASRNHRGRGYGYTF.

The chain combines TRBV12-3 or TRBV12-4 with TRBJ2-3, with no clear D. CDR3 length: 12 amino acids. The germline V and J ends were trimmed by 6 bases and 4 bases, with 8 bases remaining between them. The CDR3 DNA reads TGTGCCAGCAGAGTAAGCCCAGATACGCAGTATTTT. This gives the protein CASRVSPDTQYF.

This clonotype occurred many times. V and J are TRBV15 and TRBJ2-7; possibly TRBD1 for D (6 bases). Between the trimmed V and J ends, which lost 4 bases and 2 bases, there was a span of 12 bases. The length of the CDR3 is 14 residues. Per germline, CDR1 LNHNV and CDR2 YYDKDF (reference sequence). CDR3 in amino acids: CATSTQQGAYEQYF. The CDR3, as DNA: TGTGCCACCAGCACCCAACAGGGAGCCTACGAGCAGTACTTC.

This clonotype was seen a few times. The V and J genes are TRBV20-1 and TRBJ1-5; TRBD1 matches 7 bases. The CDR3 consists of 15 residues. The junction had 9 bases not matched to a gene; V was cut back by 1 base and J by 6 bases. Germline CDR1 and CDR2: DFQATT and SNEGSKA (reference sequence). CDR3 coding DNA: TGCAGTGCTAGAGTCGCCAGGGGGATGGTTCAGCCCCAGCATTTT. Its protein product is CSARVARGMVQPQHF.

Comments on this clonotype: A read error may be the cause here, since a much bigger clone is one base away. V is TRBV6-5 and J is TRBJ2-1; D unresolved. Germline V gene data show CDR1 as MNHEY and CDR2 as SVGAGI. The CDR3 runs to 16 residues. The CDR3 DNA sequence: TGTGCCAGCAGGTACTCGATATGGGCATCCTCCAATGAGCAGTTCTTC. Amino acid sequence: CASRYSIWASSNEQFF.

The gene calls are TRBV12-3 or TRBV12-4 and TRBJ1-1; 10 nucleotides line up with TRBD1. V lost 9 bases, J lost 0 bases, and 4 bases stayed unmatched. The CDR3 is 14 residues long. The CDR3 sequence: CASRTGGMNTEAFF. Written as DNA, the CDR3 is TGTGCCAGTCGGACAGGGGGGATGAACACTGAAGCTTTCTTT.

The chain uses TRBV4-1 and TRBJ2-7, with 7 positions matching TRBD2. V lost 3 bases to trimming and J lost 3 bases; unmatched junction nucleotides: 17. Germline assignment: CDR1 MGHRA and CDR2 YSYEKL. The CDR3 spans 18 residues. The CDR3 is CASSQELTRMTGGYEQYF. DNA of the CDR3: TGCGCCAGCAGCCAGGAGTTGACTAGGATGACGGGAGGCTACGAGCAGTACTTC.

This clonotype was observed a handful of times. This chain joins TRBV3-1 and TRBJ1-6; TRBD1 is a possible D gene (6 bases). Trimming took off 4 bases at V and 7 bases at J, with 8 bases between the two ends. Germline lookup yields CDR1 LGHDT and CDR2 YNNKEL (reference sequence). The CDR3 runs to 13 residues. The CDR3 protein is CASSRDTNSPLHF. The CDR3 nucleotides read TGTGCCAGCAGCCGGGACACAAATTCACCCCTCCACTTT.

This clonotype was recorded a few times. In nucleotides, the CDR3 is TGTGCCAGCAGTGACTCGCATCGACAGGGTTGGTATGGCTACACCTTC. This sequence encodes CASSDSHRQGWYGYTF. V gene TRBV6-4 combines with J gene TRBJ1-2; 7 bases line up with TRBD1. V gave up 0 bases and J gave up 5 bases; unmatched junction bases: 9. Germline V CDR1 and CDR2: MRHNA, SNTAGT. The CDR3 consists of 16 residues.

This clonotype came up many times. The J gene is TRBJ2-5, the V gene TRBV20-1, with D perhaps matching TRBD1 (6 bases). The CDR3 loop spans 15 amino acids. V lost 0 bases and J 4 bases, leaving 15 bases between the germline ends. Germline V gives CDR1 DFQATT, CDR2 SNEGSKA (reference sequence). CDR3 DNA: TGCAGTGCTAGAGATTCAGGGGAAGGGCGAGAGACCCAGTACTTC. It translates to CSARDSGEGRETQYF.

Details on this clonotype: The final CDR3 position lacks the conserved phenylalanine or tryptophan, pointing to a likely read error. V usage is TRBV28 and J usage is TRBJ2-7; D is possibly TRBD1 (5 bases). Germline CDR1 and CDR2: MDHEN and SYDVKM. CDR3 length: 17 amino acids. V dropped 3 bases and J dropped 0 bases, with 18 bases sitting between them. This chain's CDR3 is CASSFRFGDSLSYEQYL. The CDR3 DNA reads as TGTGCCAGCAGTTTCAGGTTCGGAGACAGCCTCTCCTACGAGCAGTACTTG.

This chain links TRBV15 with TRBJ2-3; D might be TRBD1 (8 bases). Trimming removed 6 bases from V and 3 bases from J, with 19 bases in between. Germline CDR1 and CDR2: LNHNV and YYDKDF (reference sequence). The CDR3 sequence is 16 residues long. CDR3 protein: CATRRATGGGTDTQYF. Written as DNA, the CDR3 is TGTGCCACCAGGAGGGCAACAGGGGGGGGGACAGATACGCAGTATTTT.

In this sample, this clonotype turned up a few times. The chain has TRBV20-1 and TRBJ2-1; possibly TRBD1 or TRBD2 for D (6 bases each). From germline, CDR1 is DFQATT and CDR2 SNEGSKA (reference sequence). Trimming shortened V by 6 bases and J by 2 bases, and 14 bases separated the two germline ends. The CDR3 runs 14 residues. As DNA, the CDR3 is TGCAGTGCCTCATCAGGGGAGGCCTACAATGAGCAGTTCTTC. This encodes CSASSGEAYNEQFF.

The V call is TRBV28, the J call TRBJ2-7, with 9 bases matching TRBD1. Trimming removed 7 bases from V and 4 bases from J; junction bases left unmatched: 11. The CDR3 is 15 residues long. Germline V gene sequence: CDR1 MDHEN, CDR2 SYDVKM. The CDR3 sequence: CASTQEPGQGYEQYF. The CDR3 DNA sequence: TGTGCCAGCACCCAAGAACCGGGACAGGGTTACGAGCAGTACTTC.

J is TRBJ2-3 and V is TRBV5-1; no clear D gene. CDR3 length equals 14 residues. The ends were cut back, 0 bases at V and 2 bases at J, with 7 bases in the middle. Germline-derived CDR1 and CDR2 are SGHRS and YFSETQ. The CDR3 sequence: CASSLEQFTDTQYF. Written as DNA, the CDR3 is TGCGCCAGCAGCTTGGAACAGTTCACAGATACGCAGTATTTT.